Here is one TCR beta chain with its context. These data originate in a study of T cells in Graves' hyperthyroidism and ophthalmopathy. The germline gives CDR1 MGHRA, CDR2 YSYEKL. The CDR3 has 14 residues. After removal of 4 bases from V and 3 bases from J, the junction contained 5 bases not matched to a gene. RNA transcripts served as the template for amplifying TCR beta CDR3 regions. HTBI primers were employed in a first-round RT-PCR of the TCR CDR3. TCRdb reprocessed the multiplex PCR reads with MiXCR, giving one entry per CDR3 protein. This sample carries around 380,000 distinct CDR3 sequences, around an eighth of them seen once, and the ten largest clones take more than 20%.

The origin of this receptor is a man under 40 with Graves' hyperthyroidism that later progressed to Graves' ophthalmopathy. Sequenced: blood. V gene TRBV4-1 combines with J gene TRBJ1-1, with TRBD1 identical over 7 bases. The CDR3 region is CASSRDSGYTEAFF. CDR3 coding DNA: TGCGCCAGCAGCCGGGACAGCGGTTACACTGAAGCTTTCTTT.